The TCR beta chain described here comes from a study of Graves' ophthalmopathy and Graves' hyperthyroidism. There are a few counts of this clonotype. Its target is unknown. RNA transcripts were the source from which TCR beta CDR3 regions were amplified. After a first-round RT-PCR with HTBI primers, a second-round multiplex PCR was run. TCRdb re-derived calls from the multiplex PCR reads in MiXCR, one entry per CDR3 protein. The table lists roughly 220,000 distinct CDR3 sequences, around 42% of them singletons, with over 40% in the top ten. Regarding the study as a whole: Most expanded thyroid clonotypes above 0.001 frequency also appeared in blood.

Germline lookup yields CDR1 SGHDT and CDR2 YYEEEE. There are 12 residues in the CDR3. With 1 base removed from V and 6 bases from J, the gap between germline ends came to 5 bases. Each diagnosis was determined on the basis of clinical symptoms, serum thyroxine, TRAb, thyroid ultrasound and orbital computed tomography. This chain uses TRBV5-6 with TRBJ1-5; no clear D gene. The sample consisted of peripheral blood. The sequence came from an adult man with Graves' ophthalmopathy. CDR3 region: CASSLWAQPQHF. The CDR3 region has the DNA TGTGCCAGCAGCTTGTGGGCTCAGCCCCAGCATTTT.